This T cell receptor (beta chain) was captured by sequencing in a study of identical twins. The CDR3 consists of 15 residues. Between the trimmed V and J ends, which lost 4 bases and 2 bases, there was a span of 15 bases. Each CDR3 protein gets one entry after TCRdb re-called the 5' RACE reads with MiXCR. The top ten clones hold around 0.91% of a sample with 500,000 to 550,000 distinct CDR3 sequences, about 20% of them seen once. This clonotype turned up a few times. These data were also filed under a second study, of T cells expressing NK-cell markers. That work states: The CD3+CD56-NKG2C+ fraction of four donors was likewise dominated by these clonotypes.

The sequence came from a young woman in good health. The sample consisted of CD4+ T cells sorted from blood. The chain carries TRBV12-3 or TRBV12-4 and TRBJ2-7; D ambiguous. CDR3 sequence reads: CASSSFPNSPYEQYF. CDR3 bases: TGTGCCAGCAGTTCGTTTCCGAACAGCCCCTACGAGCAGTACTTC.